The 30 T cell receptor beta chains below come from one sample, sequenced in a study of blood T cell repertoires in COVID-19. TCRdb's copy holds only in-frame clones and misses some; the assay was immunoSEQ multiplex PCR. Among over 130,000 clones listed, about 80% were seen once. Sequenced: PBMCs or T cells enriched from blood (not recorded which). These receptors were collected from a man aged 50 to 59 in a cohort exposed to, infected with or recovered from COVID-19 (not recorded which).

DNA of the CDR3: TGTGCCAGCAGTTACTTCAACGAGCAGTACTTC. It is translated as CASSYFNEQYF. The chain carries TRBV6-5 and TRBJ2-7, with D hard to call. This CDR3 is 11 amino acids long. CDR1 is MNHEY and CDR2 is SVGAGI in the germline V gene. The germline V and J ends were trimmed by 1 base and 5 bases, with 3 bases remaining between them.

V and J are TRBV2 and TRBJ1-2, with 7 bases that match TRBD1. The CDR3 runs 12 residues. The V gene end was trimmed by 6 bases and the J gene end by 8 bases; junction bases not matched to a gene: 6. Per the germline V gene, CDR1 is SNHLY and CDR2 is FYNNEI. The CDR3 region has the DNA TGTGCCAGCAGGGAGACAGGGATGGGCTACACCTTC. As protein: CASRETGMGYTF.

V gene TRBV5-5 combines with J gene TRBJ2-7, with D possibly being TRBD1 (6 bases). Germline CDR1 reads SGHKS; CDR2 reads YYEKEE (reference sequence). V was trimmed by 2 bases and J by 2 bases, leaving 11 bases between them. This CDR3 comprises 14 residues. In DNA, the CDR3 is TGTGCCAGCAGCTTCTACAGGGAGCCCTACGAGCAGTACTTC. This sequence encodes CASSFYREPYEQYF.

The chain has TRBV3-1 (or the pseudogene TRBV3-2) and TRBJ1-4; a weak D match, TRBD1 (5 bases). This CDR3 contains 11 residues. Deletions cut 5 bases from V and 12 bases from J, with 10 bases between. Germline CDR1 reads LGHDT; CDR2 reads YNNKEL (reference sequence). Here the CDR3 DNA reads TGTGCCAGCAGCGAGGGACTACAACTGTTTTTT. Encoded protein: CASSEGLQLFF.

The chain links TRBV2 to TRBJ2-5, with 14 bases matching TRBD2. V lost 7 bases and J lost 2; bases outside the gene matches: 6. From germline, CDR1 is SNHLY and CDR2 FYNNEI. The CDR3 contains 16 residues. Here the CDR3 reads CASIRLAGGDQETQYF. Here the CDR3 DNA reads TGTGCCAGCATCAGACTAGCGGGAGGGGATCAAGAGACCCAGTACTTC.

This chain links TRBV5-1 with TRBJ2-5; TRBD2 matches at 14 bases. The CDR3 is 16 residues long. Germline CDR1 reads SGHRS; CDR2 reads YFSETQ. J was trimmed by 4 bases and V by 4 bases; bases with no gene match: 6. CDR3 loop: CASSGGLAGAGETQYF. The CDR3 nucleotides read TGCGCCAGCAGCGGGGGACTAGCGGGAGCCGGAGAGACCCAGTACTTC.

This sequence joins TRBV25-1 and TRBJ1-3; no reliable D call. This CDR3 is 14 amino acids long. The V end lost 4 bases, the J end lost 4 bases, and 11 bases lay between the germline ends. Germline V gene sequence: CDR1 MGHDK, CDR2 SYGVNS. The CDR3: CASSATGMGNTIYF. As DNA, the CDR3 is TGTGCCAGCAGTGCGACTGGCATGGGAAACACCATATATTTT.

This sequence joins TRBV4-1 and TRBJ2-3; TRBD2 matches at 9 bases. CDR3 length: 15 amino acids. J was trimmed by 2 bases and V by 1 base; bases with no gene match: 1. The V gene's germline CDR1 is MGHRA and CDR2 YSYEKL. The CDR3 region has the DNA TGCGCCAGCAGCCAAGGACTAGCGGACACAGATACGCAGTATTTT. Amino acids: CASSQGLADTDTQYF.

The J gene is TRBJ1-3, the V gene TRBV7-9; tentative D call: TRBD1 (6 bases). V was trimmed by 4 bases and J by 3 bases, leaving 16 bases between them. Germline-derived CDR1 and CDR2 are SEHNR and FQNEAQ (reference sequence). The CDR3 totals 16 residues. This chain's CDR3 is CASSSGQQLVGNTIYF. CDR3 sequence (DNA): TGTGCCAGCAGCTCAGGACAGCAGTTGGTTGGAAACACCATATATTTT.

The chain employs TRBV30 and TRBJ2-1; TRBD1 agrees at 8 bases. Germline V gene lookup returns CDR1 GTSNPN and CDR2 SVGIG (reference sequence). This CDR3 is 14 amino acids long. Trimming removed 2 bases from V and 15 bases from J; junction bases left unmatched: 15. CDR3 nucleotide sequence: TGTGCCTGGAGTCGAGGGACAGGCCCAACCGAGGGGTTCTTC. It is translated as CAWSRGTGPTEGFF.

The chain has TRBV7-2 and TRBJ2-1, with D possibly TRBD1 on 6 matching bases. This CDR3 spans 15 amino acids. Germline V gene sequence: CDR1 SGHTA, CDR2 FQGNSA. Trimming removed 1 base at V and 6 bases at J, with 13 bases between. The CDR3 loop reads CASSLDRASPNEQFF. CDR3 nucleotide sequence: TGTGCCAGCAGCTTAGACAGGGCCTCTCCCAATGAGCAGTTCTTC.

The chain joins TRBV13 to TRBJ2-1, with 9 bases aligning to TRBD1. The CDR3 has 17 amino acids. CDR1 is PRHDT, CDR2 FYEKMQ, per germline (reference sequence). V gave up 0 bases and J gave up 10 bases; unmatched junction bases: 13. The CDR3 region is CASSLGPRTGVGGEQFF. In DNA form, the CDR3 reads TGTGCCAGCAGCTTAGGCCCCCGGACAGGGGTGGGAGGCGAGCAGTTCTTC.

This clone was detected only once. The genes are TRBV5-4 and TRBJ1-3; D call uncertain. The V gene lost 0 bases and the J gene lost 4 bases, with 8 bases spanning the gap. The germline CDR1 and CDR2 sequences are SGHNT and YYREEE (reference sequence). CDR3 length equals 14 residues. The CDR3 sequence: CASSLVGQGNTIYF. CDR3 nucleotide sequence: TGTGCCAGCAGCTTGGTGGGCCAGGGAAACACCATATATTTT.

The gene calls are TRBV28 and TRBJ1-1, with D uncertain. Germline values: CDR1 MDHEN, CDR2 SYDVKM. The CDR3 contains 13 residues. Trimming stripped 7 bases from V and 7 bases from J, with 16 bases between. In DNA form, the CDR3 reads TGTGCCAGCACCCCCGACGCGGGATATGAAGCTTTCTTT. This translates into CASTPDAGYEAFF.

This rearrangement joins TRBV14 to TRBJ2-7; 7 nucleotides line up with TRBD1. CDR1 is SGHDN and CDR2 is FVKESK in the germline V gene. With V trimmed by 3 bases and J by 4 bases, 12 bases remained unmatched. The CDR3 totals 16 residues. CDR3 in amino acids: CASSQDPGTDSYEQYF. The DNA for the CDR3 is TGTGCCAGCAGCCAGGACCCCGGGACAGATTCTTACGAGCAGTACTTC.

The CDR3: CATSDPRLAGGTNTQYF. The CDR3 DNA reads as TGTGCCACCAGTGACCCCAGACTAGCGGGAGGTACGAATACGCAGTATTTT. J is TRBJ2-3 and V is TRBV24-1; TRBD2 agrees at 13 bases. The CDR3 contains 17 residues. Germline CDR1 KGHDR, CDR2 SFDVKD. J gave up 7 bases and V 4 bases, and 10 bases lay outside the gene matches.

V and J are TRBV9 and TRBJ2-2; the D is unclear. Germline V CDR1 and CDR2: SGDLS, YYNGEE. The CDR3 runs 14 residues. Trimming cost V 0 bases and J 4 bases, with 7 bases left between them. CDR3 sequence: CASSVELITGELFF. Written as DNA, the CDR3 is TGTGCCAGCAGCGTAGAACTGATCACCGGGGAGCTGTTTTTT.

The J gene is TRBJ1-4, the V gene TRBV28; D perhaps matches TRBD1 (6 bases). From germline, CDR1 is MDHEN and CDR2 SYDVKM. The germline V and J ends were trimmed by 5 bases and 0 bases, with 7 bases remaining between them. The CDR3 has 14 residues. In DNA, the CDR3 is TGTGCCAGCAGTCCAGGGGCAACTAATGAAAAACTGTTTTTT. Translating it yields CASSPGATNEKLFF.

This clone occurred once. The rearrangement joins TRBV6-5 to TRBJ1-2; 7 bases match TRBD1. The CDR3 is 15 amino acids. The J segment lost 8 bases and the V segment lost 2 bases, leaving 11 bases of the junction unmatched. Germline values: CDR1 MNHEY, CDR2 SVGAGI. CDR3 protein: CASSYRGTDVGGYTF. CDR3 nucleotide sequence: TGTGCCAGCAGTTACAGGGGGACAGACGTAGGGGGCTACACCTTC.

The chain uses TRBV10-1 and TRBJ2-1; 12 bases agree with TRBD2. V gave up 6 bases and J gave up 9 bases; unmatched junction bases: 3. The CDR3 sequence is 13 residues long. Germline CDR1 and CDR2: WNHNN and SYGVQD (reference sequence). The CDR3 nucleotides are TGCGCCAGCAGAGCTAGCGGGAGGGGTGAGCAGTTCTTC. It codes for CASRASGRGEQFF.

This chain's CDR3 is CASSPSWGGEQYF. Here the CDR3 DNA reads TGTGCCAGCTCACCAAGTTGGGGAGGGGAGCAGTACTTC. The chain links TRBV18 to TRBJ2-7; 7 nucleotides match TRBD2. Germline CDR1 KGHSH, CDR2 LQKENI. V dropped 2 bases and J dropped 7; count of bases not matched to a gene: 5. The CDR3 is made up of 13 amino acids.

J is TRBJ1-2 and V is TRBV4-1; 10 nucleotides align to TRBD1. Unmatched junction bases numbered 5, after V lost 0 bases and J lost 4 bases. CDR3 length equals 16 residues. The germline V gene has CDR1 MGHRA and CDR2 YSYEKL. The CDR3 DNA sequence: TGCGCCAGCAGCCAAGAAGGGACAGGGGCTGTCTATGGCTACACCTTC. It yields the protein CASSQEGTGAVYGYTF.

This chain connects TRBV5-1 to TRBJ2-2, with D tentatively TRBD2 (6 bases). CDR1 and CDR2 (germline): SGHRS, YFSETQ. The V and J ends lost 0 bases and 7 bases respectively, with 13 bases between them. CDR3 length: 15 residues. The CDR3 region is CASSLGASEVGELFF. CDR3 coding DNA: TGCGCCAGCAGCTTGGGGGCTAGCGAGGTCGGGGAGCTGTTTTTT.

This clone was counted a single time. The V and J genes are TRBV5-1 and TRBJ1-6; D is unresolved. Germline V lookup: CDR1 SGHRS, CDR2 YFSETQ. V gave up 2 bases and J gave up 7 bases, with 10 bases separating them. The CDR3 runs 14 residues. CDR3 DNA: TGCGCCAGCAGCTTAGTCGGAGAAAATTCACCCCTCCACTTT. The encoded protein is CASSLVGENSPLHF.

V usage is TRBV24-1 and J usage is TRBJ2-5; D is ambiguous. Per germline, CDR1 KGHDR and CDR2 SFDVKD. There are 12 residues in the CDR3. Trimming shortened V by 1 base and J by 5 bases, and 4 bases separated the two germline ends. The CDR3 reads CATSDFGETQYF. The CDR3 coding sequence is TGTGCCACCAGTGATTTCGGGGAGACCCAGTACTTC.

The genes are TRBV19 and TRBJ1-5; no clear D. The CDR3 has 13 amino acids. V was cut by 8 bases and J by 4 bases, with 12 bases left in between. Per the germline V gene, CDR1 is LNHDA and CDR2 is SQIVND (reference sequence). The CDR3 nucleotides are TGTGCCAGTGTTGACGGGAAGAATCAGCCCCAGCATTTT. It specifies CASVDGKNQPQHF. Drawing the rest from reference TRBV19 and TRBJ1-5, the complete variable domain is DGGITQSPKYLFRKEGQNVTLSCEQNLNHDAMYWYRQDPGQGLRLIYYSQIVNDFQKGDIAEGYSVSREKKESFPLTVTSAQKNPTAFYLCASVDGKNQPQHFGDGTRLSIL.

By share, this clone ranks as medium-sized (0.01 to 0.1%). The chain couples TRBV4-3 to TRBJ1-2; no clear D gene. The CDR3 consists of 15 residues. Trimming cost V 0 bases and J 4 bases, with 12 bases left between them. Germline lookup yields CDR1 LGHNA and CDR2 YSLEER. The CDR3: CASSQDRQAAYGYTF. DNA of the CDR3: TGCGCCAGCAGCCAAGATAGGCAGGCAGCCTATGGCTACACCTTC.

Comment on this clone: Sequence at one end of the junction differs from germline and may be a read error. The chain combines TRBV7-2 with TRBJ1-1; D ambiguous. Per germline, CDR1 SGHTA and CDR2 FQGNSA. This CDR3 spans 14 amino acids. Written as DNA, the CDR3 is TGTGCCAGCAGCTTGGTAGGCCAGAACAGTGAAGCTTTCTTT. It codes for CASSLVGQNSEAFF.

The chain links TRBV10-1 to TRBJ2-2; D uncertain. Germline loops: CDR1 WNHNN, CDR2 SYGVQD (reference sequence). Trimming removed 3 bases from V and 1 base from J, with 6 bases in between. The CDR3 length is 14 residues. The CDR3 DNA reads as TGCGCCAGCAGTGACCTAAAGAACACCGGGGAGCTGTTTTTT. Protein sequence: CASSDLKNTGELFF.

The count of this clone is one. At the DNA level, this CDR3 is encoded by other sequences in the same sample as well. The chain recombines TRBV19 with TRBJ1-1; 7 nucleotides match TRBD1. Germline-derived CDR1 and CDR2 are LNHDA and SQIVND (reference sequence). This CDR3 comprises 15 residues. V shed 5 bases, J shed 1 base, and the junction held 7 bases outside the gene matches. CDR3 DNA sequence: TGTGCCAGTAGTCCCCCGGGACAGAGGAACACTGAAGCTTTCTTT. Translated, it gives CASSPPGQRNTEAFF.